The T cell receptor beta chain described here comes from a study of T cell responses to AZD1222 COVID-19 vaccine. This table comes from immunoSEQ multiplex PCR, and its TCRdb copy is limited to in-frame clones, with some not included. This sample yields about 110,000 clones, of which around 92% are seen a single time; under 10% belongs to the top ten. The sequence was collected from an adult who received the AZD1222 COVID-19 vaccine. Sequencing was performed on peripheral blood, taken 28 days after the second AZD1222 dose.

The CDR3 sequence is CASSSVNRPNQPQHF. The DNA for the CDR3 is TGTGCCAGCAGTTCAGTAAACAGGCCCAATCAGCCCCAGCATTTT. The chain combines TRBV28 with TRBJ1-5; possibly TRBD1 for D (5 bases). Per the germline V gene, CDR1 is MDHEN and CDR2 is SYDVKM. The CDR3 is 15 amino acids. V gave up 4 bases and J gave up 3 bases, with 13 bases separating them.